This TCR beta chain is drawn from a study of neurological immune-mediated disorders. General study points: Subjects shared no identical expanded-clone CDR3 amino acid sequences, suggesting private TCR-beta repertoires in all groups.

PBMCs stored at -80 C, numbering 2 million, were the origin of the unsorted libraries. The team produced cDNA through 5'RACE using 10-nucleotide random UMIs. TCRdb analysed the 5' RACE reads with MiXCR anew, one entry per CDR3 protein. The sample includes some 56,000 distinct CDR3 sequences, about 3.7% of them seen just once. This clonotype was observed at least ten times. The antigen is unknown. CDR1 and CDR2 (germline): MGHRA, YSYEKL. V was clipped by 1 base and J by 2 bases, with 9 bases between them. The CDR3 has 14 residues. This clonotype originated in a man aged 60 to 75 with multiple sclerosis. Sequenced material: PBMCs. The chain uses TRBV4-1 and TRBJ2-7; perhaps D is TRBD1 or TRBD2 (5 bases each). The CDR3 sequence: CASSQAWGTYEQYF. The CDR3, as DNA: TGCGCCAGCAGCCAAGCGTGGGGGACCTACGAGCAGTACTTC.